The next 23 T cell receptor beta chains were all read from a single sample in a study of response to subunit inactivated influenza vaccine. From the RT-PCR reads, TCRdb called clonotypes with MiXCR, one entry per CDR3 protein. Here the sample spans some 550,000 distinct CDR3 sequences, less than 25% being singletons. The same specimen was also included in a second study, on T cells expressing NK-cell markers. That study adds: TCR beta cDNA was made by 5'RACE template switching with UMIs.

Specimen: CD4+ T cells sorted from PBMCs, collected 11 to 12 days after vaccination. These receptors originate from a man in his fifties or sixties who received an inactivated influenza vaccine.

This clonotype occurred many times. DNA for the CDR3: TGTGCCAGCAGCCAAGGGGCGGTCGAAGAGACCCAGTACTTC. Its protein product is CASSQGAVEETQYF. This sequence joins TRBV21-1 and TRBJ2-5; the table calls TRBD1, which could not be checked here. TRBV21-1 is an annotated pseudogene. This CDR3 is 14 amino acids long.

The CDR3 loop reads CASSLRGQDNSPLHF. The CDR3, as DNA: TGTGCCAGCAGCTTAAGGGGACAGGATAATTCACCCCTCCACTTT. The chain joins TRBV7-2 to TRBJ1-6; the match to TRBD1 covers 8 bases. V trimming: 2 bases; J trimming: 5 bases; junction bases outside the gene matches: 2. The CDR3 has 15 amino acids. Germline V CDR1 and CDR2: SGHTA, FQGNSA.

The V call is TRBV5-1, the J call TRBJ2-1; possibly TRBD2 for D (5 bases). The length of the CDR3 is 15 residues. Germline V gene data show CDR1 as SGHRS and CDR2 as YFSETQ. V gave up 0 bases and J gave up 3 bases, with 10 bases separating them. As DNA, the CDR3 is TGCGCCAGCAGCTTGGCCGTCGGGATCTACAATGAGCAGTTCTTC. Protein: CASSLAVGIYNEQFF. Supplemented by reference TRBV5-1 and TRBJ2-1, the full variable domain reads KAGVTQTPRYLIKTRGQQVTLSCSPISGHRSVSWYQQTPGQGLQFLFEYFSETQRNKGNFPGRFSGRQFSNSRSEMNVSTLELGDSALYLCASSLAVGIYNEQFFGPGTRLTVL.

In this sample, this clonotype turned up a few times. The gene calls are TRBV7-6 and TRBJ2-7; 9 bases match TRBD1. V dropped 5 bases and J dropped 7; count of bases not matched to a gene: 9. From germline, CDR1 is SGHVS and CDR2 FNYEAQ. This CDR3 contains 14 residues. CDR3 bases: TGTGCCAGCAGCCCCAACAGGGGGCTGGGGGAGCAGTACTTC. It is translated as CASSPNRGLGEQYF.

This clonotype was counted a few times. The rearrangement links TRBV2 to TRBJ1-1, with a possible D match to TRBD1 (6 bases). The CDR3 length is 14 residues. V shed 4 bases and J shed 5 bases, with 14 bases lying between them. Germline lookup yields CDR1 SNHLY and CDR2 FYNNEI. The DNA of the CDR3 is TGTGCCAGCAGTGTACAGGGCCAAGGAACTGAAGCTTTCTTT. Amino acid sequence: CASSVQGQGTEAFF. Full variable domain (missing parts from reference TRBV2 and TRBJ1-1): EPEVTQTPSHQVTQMGQEVILRCVPISNHLYFYWYRQILGQKVEFLVSFYNNEISEKSEIFDDQFSVERPDGSNFTLKIRSTKLEDSAMYFCASSVQGQGTEAFFGQGTRLTVV.

This clonotype appeared a few times. The chain recombines TRBV14 with TRBJ2-1, with TRBD2 identical over 12 bases. Germline loops: CDR1 SGHDN, CDR2 FVKESK. V shed 0 bases and J 4 bases; nucleotides not matched to a gene: 4. The CDR3 length is 17 residues. The chain's CDR3 is CASSQDRTSGTYNEQFF. CDR3 in DNA: TGTGCCAGCAGCCAAGACCGGACTAGCGGGACGTACAATGAGCAGTTCTTC. The full variable domain, its missing parts supplied by reference TRBV14 and TRBJ2-1, is EAGVTQFPSHSVIEKGQTVTLRCDPISGHDNLYWYRRVMGKEIKFLLHFVKESKQDESGMPNNRFLAERTGGTYSTLKVQPAELEDSGVYFCASSQDRTSGTYNEQFFGPGTRLTVL.

V usage is TRBV11-3 and J usage is TRBJ2-1; D call uncertain. V was cut by 4 bases and J by 7 bases, with 17 bases left in between. Germline assignment: CDR1 SGHNT and CDR2 YENEEA. This CDR3 has 15 residues. CDR3 bases: TGTGCCAGCAGCTCCGCTAGTGGGTGGGGAAATGAGCAGTTCTTC. Residues: CASSSASGWGNEQFF.

This chain uses TRBV3-1 with TRBJ1-3; 9 positions agree with TRBD1. Germline V gene lookup returns CDR1 LGHDT and CDR2 YNNKEL (reference sequence). The CDR3 runs to 16 residues. V trimming: 4 bases; J trimming: 1 base; junction bases outside the gene matches: 5. In DNA, the CDR3 is TGTGCCAGCAGCCCGGGACAGGGCTTATCTGGAAACACCATATATTTT. This sequence encodes CASSPGQGLSGNTIYF. The full variable domain, rest sourced from reference TRBV3-1 and TRBJ1-3, is DTAVSQTPKYLVTQMGNDKSIKCEQNLGHDTMYWYKQDSKKFLKIMFSYNNKELIINETVPNRFSPKSPDKAHLNLHINSLELGDSAVYFCASSPGQGLSGNTIYFGEGSWLTVV.

In this sample, this clonotype turned up many times. The chain is built from TRBV9 and TRBJ2-7, with D uncertain. The V gene lost 0 bases and the J gene lost 0 bases, with 7 bases spanning the gap. The CDR3 runs to 14 residues. The germline V gene has CDR1 SGDLS and CDR2 YYNGEE. The CDR3 sequence is CASSVDLISYEQYF. The DNA of the CDR3 is TGTGCCAGCAGCGTAGATCTCATCTCCTACGAGCAGTACTTC.

This clonotype appeared many times. This chain joins TRBV6-1 and TRBJ2-3, with D perhaps matching TRBD2 (5 bases). The CDR3 totals 16 residues. The germline gives CDR1 MNHNS, CDR2 SASEGT. Trimming removed 6 bases from V and 4 bases from J, with 20 bases in between. The CDR3 reads CASSEPARTGADTQYF. CDR3 nucleotides: TGTGCCAGCAGCGAACCGGCACGGACTGGGGCAGATACGCAGTATTTT.

V usage is TRBV25-1 and J usage is TRBJ1-2; tentatively, D is TRBD1 (5 bases). The CDR3 spans 16 residues. Germline CDR1 MGHDK, CDR2 SYGVNS. The germline V and J ends were trimmed by 1 base and 7 bases, with 19 bases remaining between them. Here the CDR3 DNA reads TGTGCCAGCAGTGAATCCCTAGGGGAAGGATCCCCTGGCTACACCTTC. Protein product: CASSESLGEGSPGYTF.

This clonotype was counted between two and nine times. The rearrangement uses TRBV2 and TRBJ2-3, with 7 bases identical to TRBD1. The CDR3 is made up of 19 amino acids. The V segment lost 6 bases and the J segment 6 bases; nucleotides outside the gene matches: 24. The germline CDR1 and CDR2 sequences are SNHLY and FYNNEI. CDR3 residues: CASRTGTVFTPPWDDTQYF. The CDR3 DNA is TGTGCCAGCAGAACGGGGACAGTCTTCACACCCCCCTGGGACGATACGCAGTATTTT.

This clonotype was seen ten or more times. The rearrangement uses TRBV4-3 and TRBJ2-7; the D call may be TRBD1 or TRBD2 (5 bases each). The V end lost 3 bases, the J end lost 5 bases, and 17 bases lay between the germline ends. The CDR3 loop spans 15 amino acids. Per germline, CDR1 LGHNA and CDR2 YSLEER. CDR3 in DNA: TGCGCCAGCAGCCAGGGGACCAGAGCGGCTGACGAGCAGTACTTC. It translates to CASSQGTRAADEQYF.

J is TRBJ2-7 and V is TRBV27, with TRBD2 as a possible D gene (6 bases). CDR3 length: 14 amino acids. Germline V lookup: CDR1 MNHEY, CDR2 SMNVEV (reference sequence). V was cut by 6 bases and J by 6 bases, with 18 bases left in between. The CDR3 region is CASRLGGALAEQYF. The CDR3, as DNA: TGTGCCAGCAGACTGGGCGGGGCGCTGGCCGAGCAGTACTTC.

This rearrangement joins TRBV18 to TRBJ2-7, with TRBD2 matching over 13 bases. The germline CDR1 and CDR2 sequences are KGHSH and LQKENI. The CDR3 sequence is 17 residues long. Trimming cost V 8 bases and J 0 bases; bases outside gene matches: 10. CDR3 sequence: CASAAGTSGAYSYEQYF. CDR3 coding DNA: TGTGCCAGCGCGGCCGGGACTAGCGGGGCTTACTCCTACGAGCAGTACTTC.

Written as DNA, the CDR3 is TGCGCCAGCAGCTTCCGGGACAGAAGTGGCTACACCTTC. This gives the protein CASSFRDRSGYTF. V and J are TRBV5-1 and TRBJ1-2; 7 nucleotides match TRBD1. CDR1 SGHRS and CDR2 YFSETQ come from the germline V gene. V lost 2 bases to trimming and J lost 7 bases; unmatched junction nucleotides: 5. This CDR3 is 13 amino acids long.

V and J are TRBV11-2 and TRBJ2-7, with a tentative D call TRBD2 (6 bases). V dropped 0 bases and J dropped 3 bases, with 9 bases sitting between them. The CDR3 extends over 14 amino acids. Germline CDR1 and CDR2: SGHAT and FQNNGV. This CDR3 is CASSLDVGLYEQYF. CDR3 nucleotide sequence: TGTGCCAGCAGCTTAGACGTGGGACTCTACGAGCAGTACTTC. Together with reference TRBV11-2 and TRBJ2-7, the CDR3 gives the full variable domain: EAGVAQSPRYKIIEKRQSVAFWCNPISGHATLYWYQQILGQGPKLLIQFQNNGVVDDSQLPKDRFSAERLKGVDSTLKIQPAKLEDSAVYLCASSLDVGLYEQYFGPGTRLTVT.

The V and J genes are TRBV27 and TRBJ2-7; 9 bases are shared with TRBD1. Trimming cost V 6 bases and J 7 bases; bases outside gene matches: 7. The CDR3 runs 13 residues. Germline-derived CDR1 and CDR2 are MNHEY and SMNVEV (reference sequence). The DNA of the CDR3 is TGTGCCAGCAGCCGGGACAGGGAGAAAGAGCAGTACTTC. It encodes CASSRDREKEQYF.

The rearrangement joins TRBV6-1 to TRBJ2-3; 8 positions match TRBD2. Trimming cost V 8 bases and J 1 base; bases outside gene matches: 5. Germline assignment: CDR1 MNHNS and CDR2 SASEGT. The CDR3 consists of 14 residues. In DNA, the CDR3 is TGTGCCAGCCGCGGTAGCGGGGGCACAGATACGCAGTATTTT. Residues: CASRGSGGTDTQYF.

This rearrangement joins TRBV6-1 to TRBJ2-2, with 9 bases identical to TRBD2. CDR3 length: 14 residues. With 6 bases clipped from V and 10 bases from J, the junction kept 9 bases outside the gene matches. Germline values: CDR1 MNHNS, CDR2 SASEGT. The CDR3 loop reads CASRPGLAWEELFF. CDR3 DNA: TGTGCCAGCAGGCCGGGACTAGCCTGGGAGGAGCTGTTTTTT.

This clonotype was counted between two and nine times. V gene TRBV20-1 combines with J gene TRBJ1-2, with D maybe TRBD1 (5 bases). CDR3 length: 12 residues. Per the germline V gene, CDR1 is DFQATT and CDR2 is SNEGSKA (reference sequence). Trimming took off 3 bases at V and 5 bases at J, with 10 bases between the two ends. CDR3 coding DNA: TGCAGTGCTAGTCCAGGGTCTTATGGCTACACCTTC. Residues: CSASPGSYGYTF.

The chain uses TRBV28 and TRBJ2-5; TRBD1 aligns across 7 bases. This CDR3 is 15 amino acids long. Trimming took 2 bases from V and 1 from J; bases not matched to a gene: 4. Germline V gene sequence: CDR1 MDHEN, CDR2 SYDVKM. CDR3 residues: CASSLATGSQETQYF. As DNA, the CDR3 is TGTGCCAGCAGTTTAGCGACAGGGTCCCAAGAGACCCAGTACTTC.

J is TRBJ2-2 and V is TRBV6-5, with D hard to call. Germline values: CDR1 MNHEY, CDR2 SVGAGI. This CDR3 region has 17 residues. V lost 6 bases and J lost 6, with 23 bases in between. CDR3 protein: CASSPPWPVGGAGELFF. DNA for the CDR3: TGTGCCAGCAGCCCACCTTGGCCAGTGGGTGGGGCCGGGGAGCTGTTTTTT.